Listed below are T cell receptor beta chains from one sample, sequenced in a study of long-term antiretroviral therapy in people with HIV. The assay was immunoSEQ multiplex PCR, and TCRdb's table has in-frame clones only and misses some. The sample shows approximately 15,000 clones, more than 75% of them seen only once. The sample here was unsorted PBMCs, taken 0.1 years before starting antiretroviral therapy. Source of these receptors: a man between 18 and 29 years old with HIV. The CDR3 runs from the conserved cysteine through the conserved F or W.

j_call: TRBJ2-1
v_call: TRBV2
cdr3_aa: CAGRDGGNEQFF

j_call: TRBJ1-1
v_call: TRBV28
cdr3_aa: CASSPLFLDRVNTEAFF

j_call: TRBJ2-1
v_call: TRBV13
cdr3_aa: CASTSIRNEQFF

j_call: TRBJ1-1
v_call: TRBV7-9
cdr3_aa: CASSILQATEAFF

j_call: TRBJ2-5
v_call: TRBV18
cdr3_aa: CASSIPTLQETQYF

j_call: TRBJ1-2
v_call: TRBV6-4
cdr3_aa: CASSDNRGQDYGYTF

j_call: TRBJ1-5
v_call: TRBV6-1
cdr3_aa: CASSEAEGSNQPQHF

j_call: TRBJ1-2
v_call: TRBV29-1
cdr3_aa: CSVELYNGYTF

j_call: TRBJ1-2
v_call: TRBV4-1
cdr3_aa: CASSQDLSGYGYTF

j_call: TRBJ1-4
v_call: TRBV28
cdr3_aa: CASSPPGLTNEKLFF

j_call: TRBJ1-5
v_call: TRBV18
cdr3_aa: CASSPAGGDGAQHF

j_call: TRBJ2-5
v_call: TRBV7-6
cdr3_aa: CASSLSLGETQYF

j_call: TRBJ1-1
v_call: TRBV10-1
cdr3_aa: CASSESEGATVYEAFF

j_call: TRBJ2-7
v_call: TRBV2
cdr3_aa: CASSERASGSIYEQYF

j_call: TRBJ2-5
v_call: TRBV28
cdr3_aa: CASSLTGETQYF

j_call: TRBJ2-7
v_call: TRBV7-9
cdr3_aa: CASSFLAGGSYEQYF

j_call: TRBJ2-7
v_call: TRBV27
cdr3_aa: CASSLLADRGYEQYF

j_call: TRBJ1-5
v_call: TRBV5-6
cdr3_aa: CASSLGGTGSNQPQHF

j_call: TRBJ1-6
v_call: TRBV28
cdr3_aa: CASSLEGPGRRPLHF

j_call: TRBJ1-1
v_call: TRBV6-1
cdr3_aa: CASSRTGNTEAFF

j_call: TRBJ2-3
v_call: TRBV5-1
cdr3_aa: CASSLYGVAGGRDTQYF

j_call: TRBJ2-7
v_call: TRBV4-2
cdr3_aa: CASSLQGEGDEQYF

j_call: TRBJ2-1
v_call: TRBV19
cdr3_aa: CASSIETDEQFF

j_call: TRBJ2-7
v_call: TRBV2
cdr3_aa: CASRSSRRDRRLRDLYEQYF

j_call: TRBJ2-2
v_call: TRBV19
cdr3_aa: CASTGAGGNTGELFF

j_call: TRBJ2-3
v_call: TRBV15
cdr3_aa: CATSRDAPRDTQYF

j_call: TRBJ1-2
v_call: TRBV5-1
cdr3_aa: CASSFNTGYGYTF

j_call: TRBJ1-1
v_call: TRBV6-1
cdr3_aa: CASSDGQAEAFF

j_call: TRBJ1-1
v_call: TRBV11-1
cdr3_aa: CASSSRRVGQPRVNTEAFF

j_call: TRBJ2-1
v_call: TRBV28
cdr3_aa: CASGERLALSYNEQFF

j_call: TRBJ2-1
v_call: TRBV28
cdr3_aa: CASSIWKGEQFF

j_call: TRBJ2-5
v_call: TRBV7-2
cdr3_aa: CASSSYTGEETQYF

j_call: TRBJ2-2
v_call: TRBV5-4
cdr3_aa: CASSNSGGDTGELFF

j_call: TRBJ2-5
v_call: TRBV27
cdr3_aa: CASSFRQLAGGQETQYF

j_call: TRBJ2-5
v_call: TRBV7-3
cdr3_aa: CASSSPGREDQETQYF

j_call: TRBJ2-3
v_call: TRBV6-1
cdr3_aa: CASRTQTGGADTQYF